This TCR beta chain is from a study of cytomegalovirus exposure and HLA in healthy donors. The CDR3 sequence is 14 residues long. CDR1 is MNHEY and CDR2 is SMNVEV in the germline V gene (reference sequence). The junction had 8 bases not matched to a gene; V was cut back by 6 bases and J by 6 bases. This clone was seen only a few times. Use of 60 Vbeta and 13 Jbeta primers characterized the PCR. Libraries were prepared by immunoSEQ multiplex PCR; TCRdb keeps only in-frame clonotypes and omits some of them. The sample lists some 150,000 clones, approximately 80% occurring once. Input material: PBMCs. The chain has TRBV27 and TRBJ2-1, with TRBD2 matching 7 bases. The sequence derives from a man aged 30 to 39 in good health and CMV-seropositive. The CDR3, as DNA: TGTGCCAGCAGCCTGCGGGAGTTTTTCAATGAGCAGTTCTTC. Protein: CASSLREFFNEQFF.